The source of this T cell receptor beta chain is a study of blood T cells in healthy people across ages. Across the study: Template switching retrieved approximately one barcoded beta molecule for each two T cells.

Then a second PCR, running roughly 6 to 11 cycles, was carried out with a sample-barcoded 5' primer and a J-beta primer mix. From the 5' RACE reads, TCRdb called clonotypes with MiXCR, one entry per CDR3 protein. The table has 550,000 to 650,000 distinct CDR3 sequences, around 31% seen once; the top ten hold around 16%. CDR3 length: 15 amino acids. CDR1 MDHEN and CDR2 SYDVKM come from the germline V gene. Study-wide findings and caveats: A roughly linear fall in TCR beta diversity per million T cells was seen with increasing age.

As for this clonotype: What it recognizes is unknown. An end of the junction differs from the germline gene, which may be a read error.

At least 7 million PBMCs were isolated per sample. Total RNA, at least 5 micrograms per sample, was extracted from PBMCs. The sample taken for sequencing was blood. This receptor was obtained from a woman older than 75 in good health. The J gene is TRBJ2-1, the V gene TRBV28; D uncertain. CDR3 DNA: TGTGCCAACAGTTTATCAGGAACCCCAAACAATGAGCAGTTCTTC. This sequence encodes CANSLSGTPNNEQFF.